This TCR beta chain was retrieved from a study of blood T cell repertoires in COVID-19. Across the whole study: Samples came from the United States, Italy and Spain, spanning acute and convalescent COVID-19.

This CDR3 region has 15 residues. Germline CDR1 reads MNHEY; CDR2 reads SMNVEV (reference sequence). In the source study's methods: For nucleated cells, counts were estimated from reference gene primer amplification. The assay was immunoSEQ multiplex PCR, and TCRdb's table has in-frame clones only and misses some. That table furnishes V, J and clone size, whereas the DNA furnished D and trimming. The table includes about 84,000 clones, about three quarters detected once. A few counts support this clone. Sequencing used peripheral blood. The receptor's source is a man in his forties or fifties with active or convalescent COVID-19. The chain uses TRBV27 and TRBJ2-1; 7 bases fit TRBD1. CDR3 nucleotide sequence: TGTACGACATCGAGACAGGGAAGGTCCTACAATGAGCAGTTCTTC. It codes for CTTSRQGRSYNEQFF.